The 14 T cell receptor beta chains below were found in one sample sequenced in a study of T cells in localized non-small cell lung cancer. Profiled with immunoSEQ multiplex PCR; TCRdb holds only in-frame clones, not every one. This sample has tens of thousands of clones, with 75% to 85% found just once. The material was peripheral blood, obtained before any cancer treatment. These receptors all stem from a female donor of 60 years or more with stage I lung adenocarcinoma.

This clone occurred once. The CDR3 sequence: CASNLSGGPKYQQETQYF. The CDR3 DNA reads as TGCGCCAGCAATCTTAGCGGGGGCCCTAAATACCAACAAGAGACCCAGTACTTC. The V call is TRBV4-1, the J call TRBJ2-5, with 9 bases matching TRBD2. The CDR3 covers 18 residues. V shed 7 bases and J 2 bases; nucleotides not matched to a gene: 17. From germline, CDR1 is MGHRA and CDR2 YSYEKL.

The chain recombines TRBV14 with TRBJ1-1; D remains unclear. Germline V gives CDR1 SGHDN, CDR2 FVKESK. This CDR3 is built from 14 residues. V was shortened by 1 base and J by 5 bases, with 11 bases between the two germline ends. The CDR3 sequence is CASSQVGGGTEAFF. For the CDR3, the DNA is TGTGCCAGCAGCCAAGTTGGTGGAGGGACTGAAGCTTTCTTT.

The rearrangement uses TRBV4-3 and TRBJ2-5; maybe TRBD2 (6 bases). Trimming took off 0 bases at V and 4 bases at J, with 6 bases between the two ends. CDR3 length equals 13 residues. Germline V gene data show CDR1 as LGHNA and CDR2 as YSLEER. The CDR3 spells CASSQDGGETQYF. CDR3 DNA sequence: TGCGCCAGCAGCCAAGACGGGGGAGAGACCCAGTACTTC.

This clone was recorded only once. The V and J genes are TRBV6-5 and TRBJ1-4; D not certain. CDR3 length: 14 amino acids. V was pared by 0 bases and J by 8 bases, with 10 bases between. CDR1 is MNHEY, CDR2 SVGAGI, per germline. CDR3 coding DNA: TGTGCCAGCAGTTACTCCTCGGGAGGCGAAAAACTGTTTTTT. Amino acid sequence: CASSYSSGGEKLFF.

The J gene is TRBJ2-2, the V gene TRBV30; D ambiguous. Trimming left V 0 bases short and J 8 bases short, with 10 bases between. This CDR3 spans 13 amino acids. Germline V gives CDR1 GTSNPN, CDR2 SVGIG (reference sequence). CDR3 protein: CAWSVRVSGELFF. In nucleotides, the CDR3 is TGTGCCTGGAGTGTTAGAGTTTCGGGGGAGCTGTTTTTT. Drawing the rest from reference TRBV30 and TRBJ2-2, the complete variable domain is SQTIHQWPATLVQPVGSPLSLECTVEGTSNPNLYWYRQAAGRGLQLLFYSVGIGQISSEVPQNLSASRPQDRQFILSSKKLLLSDSGFYLCAWSVRVSGELFFGEGSRLTVL.

The V and J genes are TRBV30 and TRBJ2-1; 8 bases align to TRBD2. The CDR3 runs to 12 residues. V lost 3 bases, J lost 6 bases, and 1 base stayed unmatched. Germline V lookup: CDR1 GTSNPN, CDR2 SVGIG (reference sequence). The CDR3 coding sequence is TGTGCCTGGAGCGGGAGGGGCAATGAGCAGTTCTTC. Protein sequence: CAWSGRGNEQFF.

V is TRBV30 and J is TRBJ1-2, with 8 bases that match TRBD1. J gave up 3 bases and V 6 bases, and 3 bases lay outside the gene matches. The CDR3 sequence is 12 residues long. Germline V lookup: CDR1 GTSNPN, CDR2 SVGIG (reference sequence). CDR3 DNA sequence: TGTGCCTGTGGACAGGGCGACTATGGCTACACCTTC. This sequence encodes CACGQGDYGYTF.

The rearrangement uses TRBV9 and TRBJ2-1; D gene uncertain. CDR3 length: 18 amino acids. V was pared by 3 bases and J by 5 bases, with 24 bases between. Germline V lookup: CDR1 SGDLS, CDR2 YYNGEE. CDR3 in amino acids: CASSASRGGPDFNNEQFF. The CDR3 DNA follows: TGTGCCAGCAGCGCTTCTAGAGGCGGTCCGGATTTTAACAATGAGCAGTTCTTC.

The chain couples TRBV7-2 to TRBJ2-3; perhaps TRBD1 as D (5 bases). CDR3 length equals 13 residues. Germline V lookup: CDR1 SGHTA, CDR2 FQGNSA. V was pared by 6 bases and J by 2 bases, with 9 bases between. CDR3 region: CASRDTVTDTQYF. Here the CDR3 DNA reads TGTGCCAGCAGGGACACTGTCACAGATACGCAGTATTTT.

The chain combines TRBV13 with TRBJ1-2; D is possibly TRBD1 (6 bases). The V end was cut by 4 bases, the J end by 7 bases, with 19 bases between. Germline V lookup: CDR1 PRHDT, CDR2 FYEKMQ (reference sequence). The CDR3 runs to 15 residues. CDR3 sequence: CASSYSNVGGAGYTF. CDR3 coding DNA: TGTGCCAGCAGCTACTCCAATGTGGGGGGCGCTGGCTACACCTTC. The whole variable domain, remainder taken from reference TRBV13 and TRBJ1-2, is AAGVIQSPRHLIKEKRETATLKCYPIPRHDTVYWYQQGPGQDPQFLISFYEKMQSDKGSIPDRFSAQQFSDYHSELNMSSLELGDSALYFCASSYSNVGGAGYTFGSGTRLTVV.

This clone was seen only a few times. This chain joins TRBV27 and TRBJ1-1, with a weak D call TRBD1 (5 bases). The CDR3 runs to 14 residues. Trimming removed 6 bases from V and 4 bases from J, with 15 bases in between. Per germline, CDR1 MNHEY and CDR2 SMNVEV (reference sequence). CDR3 sequence: CASSPGGAGTEAFF. CDR3 coding DNA: TGTGCCAGCAGCCCCGGGGGAGCGGGCACTGAAGCTTTCTTT.

The V and J genes are TRBV30 and TRBJ1-2; unclear D gene. Looked up from germline, CDR1 is GTSNPN and CDR2 is SVGIG (reference sequence). CDR3 size: 16 residues. Trimming took off 2 bases at V and 0 bases at J, with 16 bases between the two ends. Written as DNA, the CDR3 is TGTGCCTGGAGTAGGCCTGGTACAGTAGCTAACTATGGCTACACCTTC. Protein product: CAWSRPGTVANYGYTF.

The rearrangement uses TRBV28 and TRBJ1-1; D is possibly TRBD1 (5 bases). This CDR3 is 16 amino acids long. CDR1 is MDHEN, CDR2 SYDVKM, per germline. The V end was cut by 1 base, the J end by 0 bases, with 12 bases between. CDR3 sequence (DNA): TGTGCCAGCAGTTTATTAGGTAGGGGAATGAACACTGAAGCTTTCTTT. Translating it yields CASSLLGRGMNTEAFF.

The gene calls are TRBV29-1 and TRBJ2-1; TRBD2 matches 8 bases. Germline V gene lookup returns CDR1 SQVTM and CDR2 ANQGSEA. V dropped 1 base and J dropped 4; count of bases not matched to a gene: 6. This CDR3 has 15 residues. The chain's CDR3 is CSVEGETSEYNEQFF. For the CDR3, the DNA is TGCAGCGTTGAAGGGGAGACTAGCGAGTACAATGAGCAGTTCTTC.